Listed here are 14 T cell receptor beta chains from one sample, sequenced in a study of relationships among human T cell subsets. After negative selection with anti-CD4 multisort beads, CD8+ T cells were positively selected with anti-CD8 beads. The T cell receptor alpha and beta CDR3 regions were amplified from mRNA by semiquantitative ARM-PCR. Exponential amplification used communal superprimers after tagged nested gene-specific primers in ARM-PCR. One entry per CDR3 protein results from TCRdb running MiXCR on the multiplex PCR reads. This sample has roughly 5,000 distinct CDR3 sequences, with 55% to 65% found just once. Sequencing input: CD8+ T cells sorted from blood. The source is a middle-aged man in good health.

CDR3 residues: CSANGLAGGAETQYF. CDR3 DNA sequence: TGCAGCGCTAATGGTTTAGCGGGAGGCGCGGAGACCCAGTACTTC. The chain is built from TRBV29-1 and TRBJ2-5; TRBD2 matches at 10 bases. The germline CDR1 and CDR2 sequences are SQVTM and ANQGSEA. The CDR3 sequence is 15 residues long. Germline trimming cut 7 bases from V and 5 bases from J; bases unmatched to any gene: 13.

The chain joins TRBV28 to TRBJ1-5, with TRBD1 matching over 8 bases. Per the germline V gene, CDR1 is MDHEN and CDR2 is SYDVKM. The J segment lost 11 bases and the V segment lost 3 bases, leaving 9 bases of the junction unmatched. The CDR3 is 14 residues long. CDR3 nucleotides: TGTGCCAGCAGTTTGACAGGGGATCAAGAAGCCCAGCATTTT. This sequence encodes CASSLTGDQEAQHF.

Note on this clonotype: One junction end does not reproduce the germline sequence, and a read error may be involved. This sequence joins TRBV4-1 and TRBJ2-7; D may be TRBD1 (7 bases). Germline values: CDR1 MGHRA, CDR2 YSYEKL. This CDR3 has 15 residues. The CDR3 coding sequence is TGCGCCAGCAGCCAAGTCGGGCAGGGGGGCTACGAACAGTACTTC. It encodes CASSQVGQGGYEQYF.

This sequence joins TRBV28 and TRBJ2-2; 8 nucleotides match TRBD1. The CDR3 spans 15 residues. CDR1 and CDR2 from the germline V gene are MDHEN and SYDVKM. The V gene end was trimmed by 6 bases and the J gene end by 0 bases; junction bases not matched to a gene: 3. CDR3 amino acids: CASSLTGANTGELFF. In DNA, the CDR3 is TGTGCCAGCAGCTTGACAGGGGCGAACACCGGGGAGCTGTTTTTT. Combining the CDR3 with reference TRBV28 and TRBJ2-2 gives the whole variable domain DVKVTQSSRYLVKRTGEKVFLECVQDMDHENMFWYRQDPGLGLRLIYFSYDVKMKEKGDIPEGYSVSREKKERFSLILESASTNQTSMYLCASSLTGANTGELFFGEGSRLTVL.

This clonotype was picked up one time. The chain has TRBV6-6 and TRBJ2-5, with D possibly matching TRBD2 (5 bases). Trimming took 4 bases from V and 0 from J, leaving 6 bases between them. Germline values: CDR1 MNHNY, CDR2 SVGAGI (reference sequence). The CDR3 length is 13 residues. The CDR3 bases are TGTGCCAGCAGTTCGAGGGACCAAGAGACCCAGTACTTC. As protein: CASSSRDQETQYF.

This chain uses TRBV11-2 with TRBJ2-7, with TRBD2 matching over 8 bases. The junction had 4 bases not matched to a gene; V was cut back by 6 bases and J by 0 bases. The CDR3 runs 14 residues. CDR1 and CDR2 from the germline V gene are SGHAT and FQNNGV. Here the CDR3 reads CASRPGTSSYEQYF. Written as DNA, the CDR3 is TGTGCCAGCAGACCCGGGACTAGCTCCTACGAGCAGTACTTC. Variable domain in full (rest from reference TRBV11-2 and TRBJ2-7): EAGVAQSPRYKIIEKRQSVAFWCNPISGHATLYWYQQILGQGPKLLIQFQNNGVVDDSQLPKDRFSAERLKGVDSTLKIQPAKLEDSAVYLCASRPGTSSYEQYFGPGTRLTVT.

For the CDR3, the DNA is TGTGCCAGCAGTCCTGTGGGGGCCCTCACAGATACGCAGTATTTT. The encoded protein is CASSPVGALTDTQYF. The chain combines TRBV12-3 or TRBV12-4 with TRBJ2-3, with D possibly matching TRBD1 (6 bases). The CDR3 is 15 amino acids. V lost 5 bases and J lost 2, with 14 bases in between.

The rearrangement links TRBV6-1 to TRBJ1-1; D unclear. V was clipped by 1 base and J by 3 bases, with 6 bases between them. Germline-derived CDR1 and CDR2 are MNHNS and SASEGT. The length of the CDR3 is 13 residues. CDR3 loop: CASSEGRYTEAFF. Here the CDR3 DNA reads TGTGCCAGCAGTGAAGGTCGGTACACTGAAGCTTTCTTT.

A few counts support this clonotype. The chain recombines TRBV30 with TRBJ1-1; D is uncertain. The CDR3 runs 14 residues. The germline V gene encodes CDR1 GTSNPN and CDR2 SVGIG (reference sequence). V was clipped by 4 bases and J by 3 bases, with 15 bases between them. Written as DNA, the CDR3 is TGTGCCTGGACCCTCGGACTTGGGGACACTGAAGCTTTCTTT. It codes for CAWTLGLGDTEAFF.

This clonotype was counted a few times. The chain has TRBV28 and TRBJ2-1, with D perhaps TRBD1 or TRBD2 (5 bases each). Germline lookup yields CDR1 MDHEN and CDR2 SYDVKM. V was pared by 2 bases and J by 7 bases, with 12 bases between. This CDR3 region has 14 residues. CDR3 nucleotide sequence: TGTGCCAGCAGTTTAGGGCGGTGGGGGAATGAGCAGTTCTTC. It yields the protein CASSLGRWGNEQFF.

V is TRBV30 and J is TRBJ1-1; a weak D match, TRBD1 (6 bases). Trimming took 2 bases from V and 0 from J, leaving 7 bases between them. Looked up from germline, CDR1 is GTSNPN and CDR2 is SVGIG (reference sequence). This CDR3 spans 13 amino acids. As DNA, the CDR3 is TGTGCCTGGAGTCCAGGGGTGAACACTGAAGCTTTCTTT. Its protein is CAWSPGVNTEAFF. Together with reference TRBV30 and TRBJ1-1, the CDR3 gives the full variable domain: SQTIHQWPATLVQPVGSPLSLECTVEGTSNPNLYWYRQAAGRGLQLLFYSVGIGQISSEVPQNLSASRPQDRQFILSSKKLLLSDSGFYLCAWSPGVNTEAFFGQGTRLTVV.

This clonotype has more than one count but fewer than ten. The genes are TRBV10-3 and TRBJ1-1; TRBD1 is a possible D gene (5 bases). This CDR3 contains 14 residues. V was pared by 7 bases and J by 0 bases, with 12 bases between. The germline CDR1 and CDR2 sequences are ENHRY and SYGVKD. In DNA, the CDR3 is TGTGCCATCAAGATCGACAGCATGAACACTGAAGCTTTCTTT. Protein product: CAIKIDSMNTEAFF.

The chain recombines TRBV11-3 with TRBJ2-3; perhaps TRBD2 as D (5 bases). CDR1 and CDR2 from the germline V gene are SGHNT and YENEEA. The V end lost 5 bases, the J end lost 7 bases, and 13 bases lay between the germline ends. The CDR3 runs 13 residues. The CDR3 reads CASSEEASYTQYF. In DNA form, the CDR3 reads TGTGCCAGCAGCGAGGAGGCCTCCTATACGCAGTATTTT.

This clonotype was seen a few times. This sequence joins TRBV11-2 and TRBJ1-1; D ambiguous. Trimming pared 1 base from V and 3 bases from J, leaving 6 bases between. The CDR3 is made up of 13 amino acids. The V gene's germline CDR1 is SGHAT and CDR2 FQNNGV. CDR3 protein: CASSLGGDTEAFF. In nucleotides, the CDR3 is TGTGCCAGCAGCTTAGGCGGTGACACTGAAGCTTTCTTT.